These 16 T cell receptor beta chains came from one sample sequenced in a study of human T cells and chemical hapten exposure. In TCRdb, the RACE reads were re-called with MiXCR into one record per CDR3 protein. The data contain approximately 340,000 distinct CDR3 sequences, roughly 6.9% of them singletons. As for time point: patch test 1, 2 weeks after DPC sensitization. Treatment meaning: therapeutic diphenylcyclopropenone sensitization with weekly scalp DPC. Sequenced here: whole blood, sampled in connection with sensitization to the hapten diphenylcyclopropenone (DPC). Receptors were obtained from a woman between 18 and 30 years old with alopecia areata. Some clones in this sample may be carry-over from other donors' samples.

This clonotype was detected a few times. Here the CDR3 reads CASSQGSGGEADTQYF. The CDR3 DNA reads as TGCGCCAGCAGCCAAGGTAGCGGGGGAGAGGCAGATACGCAGTATTTT. V is TRBV4-3 and J is TRBJ2-3; 9 bases are a match to TRBD2. This CDR3 spans 16 amino acids. V gave up 1 base and J gave up 4 bases; unmatched junction bases: 6. The germline V gene has CDR1 LGHNA and CDR2 YSLEER.

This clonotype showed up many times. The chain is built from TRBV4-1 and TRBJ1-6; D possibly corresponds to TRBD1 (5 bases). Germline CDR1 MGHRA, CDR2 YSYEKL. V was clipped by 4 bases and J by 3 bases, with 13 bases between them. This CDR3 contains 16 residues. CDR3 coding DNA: TGCGCCAGCAGCCTAAGCAGGGAAGTCTATAATTCACCCCTCCACTTT. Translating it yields CASSLSREVYNSPLHF.

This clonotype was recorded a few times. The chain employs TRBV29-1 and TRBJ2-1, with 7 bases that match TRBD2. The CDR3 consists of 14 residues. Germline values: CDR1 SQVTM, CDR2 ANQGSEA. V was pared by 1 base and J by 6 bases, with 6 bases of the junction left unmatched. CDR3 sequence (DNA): TGCAGCGTTGAAGGGGCGGGAGCCAGCAATGAGCAGTTCTTC. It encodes CSVEGAGASNEQFF.

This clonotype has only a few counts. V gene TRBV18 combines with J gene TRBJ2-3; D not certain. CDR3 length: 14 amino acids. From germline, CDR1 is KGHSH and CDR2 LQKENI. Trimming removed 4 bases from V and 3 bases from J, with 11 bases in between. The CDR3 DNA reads TGTGCCAGCTCACTCATTGCGGATACAGATACGCAGTATTTT. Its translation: CASSLIADTDTQYF.

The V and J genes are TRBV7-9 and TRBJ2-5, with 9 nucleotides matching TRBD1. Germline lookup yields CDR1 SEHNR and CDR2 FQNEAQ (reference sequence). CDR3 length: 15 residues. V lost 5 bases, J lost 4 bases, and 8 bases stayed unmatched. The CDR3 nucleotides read TGTGCCAGCAGCCCGGGGACAGGGATAACAGAGACCCAGTACTTC. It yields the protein CASSPGTGITETQYF.

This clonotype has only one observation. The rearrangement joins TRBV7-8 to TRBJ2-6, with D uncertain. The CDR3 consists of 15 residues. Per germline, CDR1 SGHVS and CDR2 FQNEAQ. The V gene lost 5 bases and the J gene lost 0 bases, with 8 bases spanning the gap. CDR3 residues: CASSQGSSGANVLTF. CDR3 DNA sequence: TGTGCCAGCAGCCAAGGATCCTCTGGGGCCAACGTCCTGACTTTC.

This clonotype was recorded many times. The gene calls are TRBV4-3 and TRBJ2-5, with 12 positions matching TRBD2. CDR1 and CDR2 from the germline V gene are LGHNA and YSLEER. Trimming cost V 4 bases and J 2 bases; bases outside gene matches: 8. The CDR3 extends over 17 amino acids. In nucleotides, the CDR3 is TGCGCCAGCAGCCGCCAGACTAGCGGGGGACAACAAGAGACCCAGTACTTC. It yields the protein CASSRQTSGGQQETQYF.

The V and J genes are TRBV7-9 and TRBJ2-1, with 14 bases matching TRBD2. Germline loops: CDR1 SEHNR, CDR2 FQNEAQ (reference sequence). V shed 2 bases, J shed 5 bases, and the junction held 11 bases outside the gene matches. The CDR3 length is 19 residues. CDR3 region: CASSLFRLAGGPRDNEQFF. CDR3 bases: TGTGCCAGCAGCTTATTTCGACTAGCGGGGGGGCCGAGAGACAATGAGCAGTTCTTC.

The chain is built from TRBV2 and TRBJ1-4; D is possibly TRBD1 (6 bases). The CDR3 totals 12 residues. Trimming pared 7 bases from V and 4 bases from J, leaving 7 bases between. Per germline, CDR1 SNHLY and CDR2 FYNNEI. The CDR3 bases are TGTGCCAGCAAGGGGGTTAATGAAAAACTGTTTTTT. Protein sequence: CASKGVNEKLFF.

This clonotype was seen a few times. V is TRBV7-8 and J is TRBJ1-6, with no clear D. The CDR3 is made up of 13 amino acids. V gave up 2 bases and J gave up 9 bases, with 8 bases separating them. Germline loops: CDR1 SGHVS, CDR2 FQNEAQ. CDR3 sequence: CASSLNPGSPLHF. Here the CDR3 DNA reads TGTGCCAGCAGCTTAAACCCGGGTTCACCCCTCCACTTT. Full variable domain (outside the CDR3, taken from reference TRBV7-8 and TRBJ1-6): GAGVSQSPRYKVAKRGQDVALRCDPISGHVSLFWYQQALGQGPEFLTYFQNEAQLDKSGLPSDRFFAERPEGSVSTLKIQRTQQEDSAVYLCASSLNPGSPLHFGNGTRLTVT.

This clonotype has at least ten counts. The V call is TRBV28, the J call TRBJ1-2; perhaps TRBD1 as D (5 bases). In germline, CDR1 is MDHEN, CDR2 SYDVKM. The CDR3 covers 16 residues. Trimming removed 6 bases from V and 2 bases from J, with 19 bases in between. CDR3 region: CASRGTATSLNYGYTF. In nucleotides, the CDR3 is TGTGCCAGCAGGGGGACCGCCACAAGTCTAAACTATGGCTACACCTTC.

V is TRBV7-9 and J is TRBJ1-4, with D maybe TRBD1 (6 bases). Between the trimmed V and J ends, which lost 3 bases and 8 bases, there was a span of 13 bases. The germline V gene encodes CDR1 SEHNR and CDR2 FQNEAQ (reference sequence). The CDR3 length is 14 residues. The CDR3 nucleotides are TGTGCCAGCAGCTTTTGGGGGGACAAAGAAAAACTGTTTTTT. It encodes CASSFWGDKEKLFF. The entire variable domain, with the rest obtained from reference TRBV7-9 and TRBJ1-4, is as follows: DTGVSQNPRHKITKRGQNVTFRCDPISEHNRLYWYRQTLGQGPEFLTYFQNEAQLEKSRLLSDRFSAERPKGSFSTLEIQRTEQGDSAMYLCASSFWGDKEKLFFGSGTQLSVL.

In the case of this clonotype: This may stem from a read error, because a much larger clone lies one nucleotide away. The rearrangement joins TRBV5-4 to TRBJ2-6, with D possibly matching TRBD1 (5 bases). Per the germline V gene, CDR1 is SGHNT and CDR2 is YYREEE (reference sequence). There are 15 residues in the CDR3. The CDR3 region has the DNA TGTGCCAGCAGCTTATATGGGTCTGGGGCCAACGTCCAGACTTTC. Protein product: CASSLYGSGANVQTF.

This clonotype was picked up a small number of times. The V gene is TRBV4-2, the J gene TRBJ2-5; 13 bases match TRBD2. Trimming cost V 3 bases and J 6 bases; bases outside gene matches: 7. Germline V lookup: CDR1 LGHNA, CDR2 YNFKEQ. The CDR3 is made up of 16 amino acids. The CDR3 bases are TGTGCCAGCAGCCAGCATGGGACTAGCGGGACGAAGACCCAGTACTTC. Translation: CASSQHGTSGTKTQYF.

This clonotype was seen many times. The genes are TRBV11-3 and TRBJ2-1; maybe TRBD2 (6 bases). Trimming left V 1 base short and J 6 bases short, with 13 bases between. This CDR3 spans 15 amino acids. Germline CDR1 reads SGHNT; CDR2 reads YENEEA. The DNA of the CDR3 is TGTGCCAGCAGCTTAGTCCGGGCGGGATTCAATGAGCAGTTCTTC. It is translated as CASSLVRAGFNEQFF.

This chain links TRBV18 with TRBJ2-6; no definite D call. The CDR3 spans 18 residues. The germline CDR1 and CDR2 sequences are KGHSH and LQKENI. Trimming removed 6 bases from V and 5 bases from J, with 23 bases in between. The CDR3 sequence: CASSHSQTAGYRANVLTF. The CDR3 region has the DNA TGTGCCAGCTCCCATTCCCAGACGGCTGGCTACCGGGCCAACGTCCTGACTTTC.